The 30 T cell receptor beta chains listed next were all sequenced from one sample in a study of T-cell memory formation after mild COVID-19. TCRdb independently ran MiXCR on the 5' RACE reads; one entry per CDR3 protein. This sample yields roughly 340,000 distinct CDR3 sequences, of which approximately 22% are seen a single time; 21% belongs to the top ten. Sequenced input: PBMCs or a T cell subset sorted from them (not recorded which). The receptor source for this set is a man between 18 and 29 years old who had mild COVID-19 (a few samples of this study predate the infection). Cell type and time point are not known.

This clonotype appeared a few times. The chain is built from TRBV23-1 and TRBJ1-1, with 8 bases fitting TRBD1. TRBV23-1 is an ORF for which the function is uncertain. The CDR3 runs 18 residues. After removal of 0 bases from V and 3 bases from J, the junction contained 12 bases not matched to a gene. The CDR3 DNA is TGCGCCAGCAGTCAATCACTGGCTGCCAGGGGGCTCGACACTGAAGCTTTCTTT. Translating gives CASSQSLAARGLDTEAFF.

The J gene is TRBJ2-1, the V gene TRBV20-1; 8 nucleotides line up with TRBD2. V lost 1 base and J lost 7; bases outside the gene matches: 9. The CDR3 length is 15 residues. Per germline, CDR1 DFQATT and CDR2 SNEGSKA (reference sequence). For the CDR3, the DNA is TGCAGTGCTAGAGTGAGAGATAGCGGGGTGAATGAGCAGTTCTTC. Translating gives CSARVRDSGVNEQFF.

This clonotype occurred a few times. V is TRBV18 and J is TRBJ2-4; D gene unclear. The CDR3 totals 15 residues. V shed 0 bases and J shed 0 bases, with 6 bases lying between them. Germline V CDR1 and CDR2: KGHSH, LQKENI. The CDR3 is CASSPPFLAKNIQYF. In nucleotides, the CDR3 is TGTGCCAGCTCACCACCGTTTCTAGCCAAAAACATTCAGTACTTC.

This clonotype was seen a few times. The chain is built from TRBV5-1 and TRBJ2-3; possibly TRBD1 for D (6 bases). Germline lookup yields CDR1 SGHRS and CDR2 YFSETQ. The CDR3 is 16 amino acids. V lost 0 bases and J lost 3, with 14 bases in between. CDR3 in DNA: TGCGCCAGCAGCTTGGCTACCTTGAGGGGGACAGATACGCAGTATTTT. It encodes CASSLATLRGTDTQYF. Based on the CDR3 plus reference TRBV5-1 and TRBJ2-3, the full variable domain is KAGVTQTPRYLIKTRGQQVTLSCSPISGHRSVSWYQQTPGQGLQFLFEYFSETQRNKGNFPGRFSGRQFSNSRSEMNVSTLELGDSALYLCASSLATLRGTDTQYFGPGTRLTVL.

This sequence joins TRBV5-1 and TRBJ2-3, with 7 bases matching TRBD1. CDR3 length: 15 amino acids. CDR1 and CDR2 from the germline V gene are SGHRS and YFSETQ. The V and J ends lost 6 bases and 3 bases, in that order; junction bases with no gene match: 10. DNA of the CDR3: TGCGCCAGCAAAAAGACAGGGTTCTTAACAGATACGCAGTATTTT. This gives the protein CASKKTGFLTDTQYF.

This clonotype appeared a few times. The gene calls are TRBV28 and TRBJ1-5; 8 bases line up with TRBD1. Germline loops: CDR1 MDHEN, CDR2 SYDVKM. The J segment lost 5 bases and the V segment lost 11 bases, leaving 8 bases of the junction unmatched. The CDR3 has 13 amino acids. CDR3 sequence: CAGRTGPHQPQHF. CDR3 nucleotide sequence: TGTGCCGGGAGGACAGGGCCGCATCAGCCCCAGCATTTT.

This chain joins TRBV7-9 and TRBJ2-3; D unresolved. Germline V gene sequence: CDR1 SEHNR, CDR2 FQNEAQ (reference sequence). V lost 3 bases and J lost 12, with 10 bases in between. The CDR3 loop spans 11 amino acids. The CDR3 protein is CASSFDPVQYF. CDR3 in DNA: TGTGCCAGCAGCTTCGATCCCGTACAGTATTTT.

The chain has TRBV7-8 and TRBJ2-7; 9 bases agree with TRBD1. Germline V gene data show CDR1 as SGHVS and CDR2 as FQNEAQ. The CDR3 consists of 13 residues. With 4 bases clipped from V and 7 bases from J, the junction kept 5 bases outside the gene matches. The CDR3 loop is CASSSDRGREQYF. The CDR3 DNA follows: TGTGCCAGCAGCTCCGACAGGGGGAGGGAGCAGTACTTC.

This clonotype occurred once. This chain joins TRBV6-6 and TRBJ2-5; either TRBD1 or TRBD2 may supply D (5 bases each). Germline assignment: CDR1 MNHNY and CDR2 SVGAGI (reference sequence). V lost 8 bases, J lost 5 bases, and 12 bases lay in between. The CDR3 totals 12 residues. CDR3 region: CASGVWGETQYF. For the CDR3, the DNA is TGTGCCAGCGGAGTCTGGGGGGAGACCCAGTACTTC.

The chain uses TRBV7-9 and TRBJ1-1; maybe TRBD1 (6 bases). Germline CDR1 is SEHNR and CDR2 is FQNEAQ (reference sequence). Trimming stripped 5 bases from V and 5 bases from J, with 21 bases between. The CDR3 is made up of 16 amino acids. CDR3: CASSPRGDRSGTEAFF. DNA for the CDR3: TGTGCCAGCAGCCCTAGGGGCGACAGGTCGGGGACTGAAGCTTTCTTT.

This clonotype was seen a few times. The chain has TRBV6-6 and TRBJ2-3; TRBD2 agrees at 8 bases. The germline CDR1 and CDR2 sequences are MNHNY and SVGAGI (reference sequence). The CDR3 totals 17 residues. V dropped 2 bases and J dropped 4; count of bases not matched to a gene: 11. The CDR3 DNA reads TGTGCCAGCAGTTACGGACTCGGGGGGGCTGAGGCAGATACGCAGTATTTT. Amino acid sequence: CASSYGLGGAEADTQYF.

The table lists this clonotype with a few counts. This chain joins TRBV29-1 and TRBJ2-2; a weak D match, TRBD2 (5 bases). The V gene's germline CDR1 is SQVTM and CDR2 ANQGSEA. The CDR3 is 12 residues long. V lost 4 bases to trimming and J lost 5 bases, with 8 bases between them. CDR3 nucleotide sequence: TGCAGCGTTGTTAGAGGGACCGGGGAGCTGTTTTTT. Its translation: CSVVRGTGELFF.

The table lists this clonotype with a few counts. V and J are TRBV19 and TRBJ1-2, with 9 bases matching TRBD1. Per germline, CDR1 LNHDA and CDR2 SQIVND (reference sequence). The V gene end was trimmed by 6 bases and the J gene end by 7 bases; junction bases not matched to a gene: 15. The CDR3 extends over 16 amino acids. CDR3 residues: CASRPGPGQGTGGYTF. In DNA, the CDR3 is TGTGCCAGTAGGCCCGGCCCGGGACAGGGTACGGGTGGCTACACCTTC.

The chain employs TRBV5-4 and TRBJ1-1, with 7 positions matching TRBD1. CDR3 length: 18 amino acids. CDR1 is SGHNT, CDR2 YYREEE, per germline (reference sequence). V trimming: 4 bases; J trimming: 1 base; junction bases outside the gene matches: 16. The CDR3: CASSMATGQLNENTEAFF. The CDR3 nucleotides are TGTGCCAGCAGCATGGCCACGGGACAGTTAAATGAGAACACTGAAGCTTTCTTT.

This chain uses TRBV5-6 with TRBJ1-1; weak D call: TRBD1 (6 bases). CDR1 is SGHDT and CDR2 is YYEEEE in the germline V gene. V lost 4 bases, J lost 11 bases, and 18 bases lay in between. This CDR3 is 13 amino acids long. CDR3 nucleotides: TGTGCCAGCAGCCGCGGCCTTTCAGGGGTTGCTTTCTTT. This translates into CASSRGLSGVAFF.

CDR3 loop: CASSLYGGSDTQYF. The CDR3 DNA reads TGTGCCAGCAGTTTATACGGGGGCTCCGATACGCAGTATTTT. This chain joins TRBV27 and TRBJ2-3; D is possibly TRBD1 or TRBD2 (6 bases each). The CDR3 totals 14 residues. V was trimmed by 1 base and J by 6 bases, leaving 11 bases between them. The germline V gene has CDR1 MNHEY and CDR2 SMNVEV (reference sequence).

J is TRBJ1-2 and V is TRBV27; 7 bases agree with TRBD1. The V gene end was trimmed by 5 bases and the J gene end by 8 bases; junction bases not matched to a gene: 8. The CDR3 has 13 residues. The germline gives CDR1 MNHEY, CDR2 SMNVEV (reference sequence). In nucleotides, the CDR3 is TGTGCCAGCAGTCCCGGACAGGCTCTAGGCTACACCTTC. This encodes CASSPGQALGYTF.

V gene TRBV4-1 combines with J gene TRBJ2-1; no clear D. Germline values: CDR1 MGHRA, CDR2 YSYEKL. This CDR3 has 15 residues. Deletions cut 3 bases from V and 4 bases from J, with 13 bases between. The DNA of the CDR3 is TGCGCCAGCAGCCACCCCGACCTAAGATACAATGAGCAGTTCTTC. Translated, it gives CASSHPDLRYNEQFF.

CDR3 DNA: TGTGCCAGCAGTTTATCGCCGATCAAGTGGGGGGCCTACAATGAGCAGTTCTTC. This encodes CASSLSPIKWGAYNEQFF. This chain uses TRBV27 with TRBJ2-1, with D possibly matching TRBD2 (6 bases). Per the germline V gene, CDR1 is MNHEY and CDR2 is SMNVEV (reference sequence). Trimming stripped 0 bases from V and 2 bases from J, with 17 bases between. The CDR3 loop spans 18 amino acids.

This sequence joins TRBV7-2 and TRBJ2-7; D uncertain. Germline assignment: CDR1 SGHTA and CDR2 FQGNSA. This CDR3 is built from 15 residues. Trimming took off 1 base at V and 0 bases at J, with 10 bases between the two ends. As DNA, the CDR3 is TGTGCCAGCAGCTTAGGGGCAGGCCTCTCCTACGAGCAGTACGTC. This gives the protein CASSLGAGLSYEQYV.

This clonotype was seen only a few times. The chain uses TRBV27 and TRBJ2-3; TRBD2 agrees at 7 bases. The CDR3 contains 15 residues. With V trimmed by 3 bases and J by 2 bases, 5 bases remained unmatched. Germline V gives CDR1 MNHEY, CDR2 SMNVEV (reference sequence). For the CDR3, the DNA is TGTGCCAGCAGTTTTTCCGGGACTACCACAGATACGCAGTATTTT. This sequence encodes CASSFSGTTTDTQYF.

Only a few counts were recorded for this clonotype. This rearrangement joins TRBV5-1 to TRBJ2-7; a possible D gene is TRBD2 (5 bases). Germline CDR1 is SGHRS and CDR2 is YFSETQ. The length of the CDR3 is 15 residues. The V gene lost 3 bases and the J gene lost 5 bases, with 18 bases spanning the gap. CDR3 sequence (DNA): TGCGCCAGCAGCTCCCCCGATGAGTTGAGGGACGAGCAGTACTTC. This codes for CASSSPDELRDEQYF.

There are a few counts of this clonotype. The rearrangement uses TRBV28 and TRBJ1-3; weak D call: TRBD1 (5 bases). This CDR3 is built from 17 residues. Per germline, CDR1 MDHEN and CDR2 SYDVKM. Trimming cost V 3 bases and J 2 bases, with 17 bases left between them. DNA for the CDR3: TGTGCCAGCAGTTTGGGTAGAGGGGTATTTACTGGAAACACCATATATTTT. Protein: CASSLGRGVFTGNTIYF. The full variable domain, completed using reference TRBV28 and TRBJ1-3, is DVKVTQSSRYLVKRTGEKVFLECVQDMDHENMFWYRQDPGLGLRLIYFSYDVKMKEKGDIPEGYSVSREKKERFSLILESASTNQTSMYLCASSLGRGVFTGNTIYFGEGSWLTVV.

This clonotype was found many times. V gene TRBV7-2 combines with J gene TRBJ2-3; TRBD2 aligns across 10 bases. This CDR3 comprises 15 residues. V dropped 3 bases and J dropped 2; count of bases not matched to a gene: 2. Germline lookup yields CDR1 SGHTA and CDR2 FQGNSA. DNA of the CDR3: TGTGCCAGCAGCTTTAGCGGGGGGAACACAGATACGCAGTATTTT. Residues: CASSFSGGNTDTQYF.

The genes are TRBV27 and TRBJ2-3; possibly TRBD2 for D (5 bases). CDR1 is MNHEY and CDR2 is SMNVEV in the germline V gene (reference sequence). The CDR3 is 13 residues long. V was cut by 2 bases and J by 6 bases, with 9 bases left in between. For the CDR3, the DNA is TGTGCCAGCAGTTTAGCCGGGGTTGATACGCAGTATTTT. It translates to CASSLAGVDTQYF.

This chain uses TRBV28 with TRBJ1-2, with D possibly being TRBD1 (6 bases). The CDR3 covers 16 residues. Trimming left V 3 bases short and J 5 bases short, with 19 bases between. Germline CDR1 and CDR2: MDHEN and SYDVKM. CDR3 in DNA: TGTGCCAGCAGTTTCCCCGCGGGGGGGGCTTTTTATGGCTACACCTTC. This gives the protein CASSFPAGGAFYGYTF.

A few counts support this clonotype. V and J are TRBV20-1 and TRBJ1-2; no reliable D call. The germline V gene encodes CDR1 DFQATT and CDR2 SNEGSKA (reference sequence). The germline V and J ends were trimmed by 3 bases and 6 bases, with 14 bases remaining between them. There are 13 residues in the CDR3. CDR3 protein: CSASDGRPHGYTF. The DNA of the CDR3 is TGCAGTGCTAGCGACGGGAGGCCCCATGGCTACACCTTC.

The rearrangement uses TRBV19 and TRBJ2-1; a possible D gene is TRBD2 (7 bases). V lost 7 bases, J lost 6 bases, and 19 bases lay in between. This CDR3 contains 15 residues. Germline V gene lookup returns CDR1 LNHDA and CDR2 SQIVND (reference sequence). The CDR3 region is CASNPLGGGTNEQFF. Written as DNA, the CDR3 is TGTGCCAGTAACCCTCTAGGGGGGGGCACCAATGAGCAGTTCTTC.

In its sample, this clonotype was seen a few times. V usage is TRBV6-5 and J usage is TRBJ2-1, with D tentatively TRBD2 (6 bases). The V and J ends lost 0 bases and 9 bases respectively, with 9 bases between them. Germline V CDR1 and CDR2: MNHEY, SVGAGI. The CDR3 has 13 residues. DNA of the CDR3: TGTGCCAGCAGTTACTCGGCGGGGAGTGAGCAGTTCTTC. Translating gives CASSYSAGSEQFF.

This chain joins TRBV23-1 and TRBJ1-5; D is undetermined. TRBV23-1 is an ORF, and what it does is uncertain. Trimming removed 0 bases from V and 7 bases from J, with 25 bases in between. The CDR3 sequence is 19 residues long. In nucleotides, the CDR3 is TGCGCCAGCAGTCAATCGACCGGTCTAAGGACGGGGTTCGTGCAGCCCCAGCATTTT. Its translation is CASSQSTGLRTGFVQPQHF.